By proportion, the clone carrying this TCR beta chain is medium-sized. Its antigen is not identified. Time point described: sample taken at primary tumor resection. Some 72 TRACERx patients with early, untreated non-small cell lung cancer donated samples. Whole RNA came from tumor, nontumor lung or frozen PBMC and was sequenced without being sorted. The study tagged each TCR cDNA molecule with a unique molecular identifier. TCRdb called the 5' RACE reads again in MiXCR, with one record for every CDR3 protein. The sample lists fewer than 20,000 distinct CDR3 sequences; about 6.5% were seen once. The CDR3 extends over 14 amino acids. J was trimmed by 7 bases and V by 6 bases; bases with no gene match: 10. CDR1 and CDR2 (germline): DFQATT, SNEGSKA (reference sequence). The data belong to a study of spatial heterogeneity in lung cancer. Study-level points and caveats: Tumoral mutation counts were tracked by counts of expanded intratumoral alpha and beta TCRs.

The chain recombines TRBV20-1 with TRBJ2-5, with TRBD2 identical over 11 bases. Sequenced here: lung tumor tissue, sampled at surgery. The sequence was collected from a female donor with early-stage non-small cell lung cancer. The CDR3 DNA is TGCAGTGCCCAGATAGCGGGGGGGCCGGGGACCCAGTACTTC. This sequence encodes CSAQIAGGPGTQYF.